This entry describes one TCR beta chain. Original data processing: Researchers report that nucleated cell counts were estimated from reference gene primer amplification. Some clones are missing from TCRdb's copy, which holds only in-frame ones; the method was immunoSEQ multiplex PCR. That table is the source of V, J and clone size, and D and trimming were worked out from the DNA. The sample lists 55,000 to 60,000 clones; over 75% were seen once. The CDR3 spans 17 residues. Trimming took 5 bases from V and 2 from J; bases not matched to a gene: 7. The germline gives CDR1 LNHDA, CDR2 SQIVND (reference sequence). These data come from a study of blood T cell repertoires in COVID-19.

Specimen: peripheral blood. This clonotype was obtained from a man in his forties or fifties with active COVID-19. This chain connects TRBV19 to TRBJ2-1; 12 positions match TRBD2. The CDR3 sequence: CASSPTGLAGPYNEQFF. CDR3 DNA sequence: TGTGCCAGTAGTCCGACCGGACTAGCGGGACCCTACAATGAGCAGTTCTTC.